These 8 T cell receptor beta chains came from one sample sequenced in a study of cytomegalovirus exposure and HLA in healthy donors (TCRdb year 2017). The method behind the library was the immunoSEQ multiplex PCR assay. For the multiplex PCR, a mixture combining 60 forward primers for TCR Vbeta segments and 13 reverse primers for TCR Jbeta segments was used. Sourced from immuneACCESS, this table was stored by TCRdb with only in-frame sequences that have V and J called. A share of the clones is absent; for the studies checked, an unresolved V gene accounts for under half, and the remainder has no known explanation. This sample gives 110,000 or so clones in total; about 80% of them show up just once. The top ten clones comprise about 5% of the sample. Specimen: PBMCs. The receptors originated from a woman aged 25 to 39 in good health and CMV-seropositive.

The gene calls are TRBV7-8 and TRBJ2-5, with D possibly matching TRBD2 (5 bases). The CDR3 has 19 residues. V was cut by 4 bases and J by 4 bases, with 28 bases left in between. Looked up from germline, CDR1 is SGHVS and CDR2 is FQNEAQ. The CDR3 DNA reads as TGTGCCAGCAGCTACGGGGAGAAGAGCGGCGGGTATACAAGAGAGACCCAGTACTTC. Translation: CASSYGEKSGGYTRETQYF.

This clone was seen a few times. The chain links TRBV19 to TRBJ2-2, with D possibly matching TRBD1 (6 bases). Trimming left V 7 bases short and J 0 bases short, with 12 bases between. The CDR3 contains 15 residues. In germline, CDR1 is LNHDA, CDR2 SQIVND (reference sequence). CDR3 sequence (DNA): TGTGCCAGTAATCGGGCAGGGGCGAACACCGGGGAGCTGTTTTTT. Its protein product is CASNRAGANTGELFF.

This sequence joins TRBV21-1 and TRBJ1-4; the D segment call TRBD1 is taken from the table without a DNA check. TRBV21-1 is noted as a pseudogene. CDR3 length: 13 amino acids. CDR3 protein: CASSKAPQEKLFF. The DNA for the CDR3 is TGTGCCAGCAGCAAAGCGCCGCAGGAAAAACTGTTTTTT.

By proportion, this clone is medium-sized. The rearrangement uses TRBV4-1 and TRBJ2-7; the match to TRBD2 covers 7 bases. The junction had 11 bases not matched to a gene; V was cut back by 1 base and J by 11 bases. The CDR3 covers 14 residues. Germline CDR1 reads MGHRA; CDR2 reads YSYEKL. CDR3: CASSQVSGVGSKYF. The CDR3 nucleotides read TGCGCCAGCAGCCAAGTCAGCGGGGTGGGGAGTAAGTACTTC.

CDR3 sequence: CASSIEGRGLYTEAFF. CDR3 nucleotide sequence: TGTGCCAGTAGTATAGAGGGCAGGGGGTTGTACACTGAAGCTTTCTTT. The chain is built from TRBV19 and TRBJ1-1, with 7 bases aligning to TRBD1. Losses at the gene ends were 0 bases for V and 3 bases for J; bases not matched to a gene: 7. CDR3 length equals 16 residues. CDR1 is LNHDA, CDR2 SQIVND, per germline (reference sequence).

The chain couples TRBV6-1 to TRBJ1-1, with 7 positions matching TRBD1. This CDR3 has 15 amino acids. V lost 6 bases to trimming and J lost 3 bases; unmatched junction nucleotides: 10. Germline V lookup: CDR1 MNHNS, CDR2 SASEGT. As DNA, the CDR3 is TGTGCCAGCAGAGGAAGGGGGCGCGTAGACACTGAAGCTTTCTTT. Translated, it gives CASRGRGRVDTEAFF.

Of note for this clone: This same CDR3 is encoded by further DNA sequences in the sample. The V gene is TRBV15, the J gene TRBJ1-4; 7 bases map to TRBD1. V shed 8 bases and J 7 bases; nucleotides not matched to a gene: 13. The V gene's germline CDR1 is LNHNV and CDR2 YYDKDF (reference sequence). The CDR3 sequence is 15 residues long. Written as DNA, the CDR3 is TGTGCCACCTCGACAGGGAGCCGAGAAGGTGAAAAACTGTTTTTT. Translating it yields CATSTGSREGEKLFF.

The chain has TRBV9 and TRBJ2-1; 12 bases align to TRBD2. The V segment lost 1 base and the J segment 12 bases; nucleotides outside the gene matches: 2. CDR3 length: 13 amino acids. CDR1 is SGDLS and CDR2 is YYNGEE in the germline V gene. The CDR3 is CASSVTSGGSQFF. The CDR3 DNA reads TGTGCCAGCAGCGTAACTAGCGGGGGGTCGCAGTTCTTC.